A single sample is the source of the 18 T cell receptor beta chains below, sequenced in a study of T cell repertoires in cytomegalovirus infection. TCRdb fed the reads into MiXCR, producing one record per CDR3 protein. The sample carries around 120,000 distinct CDR3 sequences, almost 9% recorded once. Material: PBMCs. The receptors come from a human donor in good health (CMV status not recorded). Some clones in this sample may be carry-over from other donors' samples.

Only a few counts were recorded for this clonotype. The rearrangement links TRBV20-1 to TRBJ2-2; D may be TRBD1 (5 bases). Looked up from germline, CDR1 is DFQATT and CDR2 is SNEGSKA (reference sequence). Between the trimmed V and J ends, which lost 1 base and 5 bases, there was a span of 11 bases. The CDR3 totals 14 residues. The CDR3 is CSARAQGGTGELFF. CDR3 bases: TGCAGTGCTAGAGCCCAGGGTGGAACCGGGGAGCTGTTTTTT.

Details on this clonotype: The CDR3 does not close with the conserved phenylalanine or tryptophan, likely indicating a read error. V and J are TRBV12-3 or TRBV12-4 and TRBJ1-5; no clear D gene. Between the trimmed V and J ends, which lost 3 bases and 6 bases, there was a span of 3 bases. The CDR3 consists of 11 residues. The CDR3 sequence is CASSLSQPQHS. CDR3 bases: TGTGCCAGCAGTTTGAGTCAGCCCCAGCATTCT.

This clonotype was seen repeatedly, ten times or more. The chain couples TRBV19 to TRBJ1-1; 9 bases are shared with TRBD1. CDR1 is LNHDA, CDR2 SQIVND, per germline (reference sequence). The CDR3 sequence is 16 residues long. Unmatched junction bases numbered 11, after V lost 5 bases and J lost 4 bases. The CDR3 nucleotides are TGTGCCAGTAGTCCAGGACAGGGGTCGGTGGGCACTGAAGCTTTCTTT. Translated: CASSPGQGSVGTEAFF.

This clonotype occurred many times. This rearrangement joins TRBV24-1 to TRBJ2-1, with 8 bases identical to TRBD1. Per the germline V gene, CDR1 is KGHDR and CDR2 is SFDVKD. V lost 8 bases and J lost 3; bases outside the gene matches: 8. The CDR3 extends over 15 amino acids. The CDR3 DNA sequence: TGTGCCACCACCTTGAACGGGACAGGCTACAATGAGCAGTTCTTC. It specifies CATTLNGTGYNEQFF.

This clonotype was seen many times. J is TRBJ2-5 and V is TRBV28, with D maybe TRBD2 (5 bases). The CDR3 sequence is 12 residues long. Trimming took 8 bases from V and 5 from J, leaving 12 bases between them. Germline CDR1 reads MDHEN; CDR2 reads SYDVKM. The CDR3 nucleotides are TGTGCCAGCGGGAGACTTTTGGAGACCCAGTACTTC. It encodes CASGRLLETQYF.

The genes are TRBV14 and TRBJ1-2; tentative D call: TRBD1 (6 bases). Trimming removed 3 bases from V and 3 bases from J, with 11 bases in between. Germline loops: CDR1 SGHDN, CDR2 FVKESK. The CDR3 loop spans 14 amino acids. Here the CDR3 DNA reads TGTGCCAGCAGCCATCGGGACACCTACTATGGCTACACCTTC. Translation gives CASSHRDTYYGYTF.

This sequence joins TRBV6-2 or TRBV6-3 and TRBJ2-3, with D uncertain. The CDR3 extends over 13 amino acids. V shed 6 bases and J shed 4 bases, with 11 bases lying between them. The germline V gene has CDR1 MNHEY and CDR2 SVGEGT. CDR3 bases: TGTGCCAGCAGCAAGGAGTTTCCAGATACGCAGTATTTT. Protein sequence: CASSKEFPDTQYF.

The J gene is TRBJ2-7, the V gene TRBV4-1; 7 bases are shared with TRBD2. The CDR3 length is 13 residues. V was pared by 4 bases and J by 3 bases, with 3 bases of the junction left unmatched. The germline V gene encodes CDR1 MGHRA and CDR2 YSYEKL. CDR3 DNA: TGCGCCAGCAGCCCCCGGGACTACTACGAGCAGTACTTC. Translation gives CASSPRDYYEQYF.

This clonotype was counted at least ten times. This chain uses TRBV25-1 with TRBJ1-5; tentative D call: TRBD1 (5 bases). The CDR3 covers 12 residues. The V gene's germline CDR1 is MGHDK and CDR2 SYGVNS. V shed 6 bases and J shed 7 bases, with 10 bases lying between them. This CDR3 is CASREGLQPQHF. In DNA form, the CDR3 reads TGTGCCAGCAGGGAGGGGCTACAGCCCCAGCATTTT.

This clonotype was counted many times. This chain joins TRBV5-4 and TRBJ2-5; 13 bases map to TRBD2. Trimming at V came to 4 bases and at J to 2 bases, leaving 5 bases not matched to a gene. The CDR3 is made up of 16 amino acids. CDR1 is SGHNT, CDR2 YYREEE, per germline (reference sequence). The CDR3: CASSTGLAGLQETQYF. The CDR3 region has the DNA TGTGCCAGCAGCACGGGACTAGCGGGGTTACAAGAGACCCAGTACTTC.

Many counts were recorded for this clonotype. As DNA, the CDR3 is TGTGCCAGCAGCCCCCGACAGGGCTACGGCTACACCTTC. Translating it yields CASSPRQGYGYTF. The V and J genes are TRBV7-2 and TRBJ1-2; 7 nucleotides agree with TRBD1. This CDR3 region has 13 residues. In germline, CDR1 is SGHTA, CDR2 FQGNSA. V shed 5 bases and J 8 bases; nucleotides not matched to a gene: 8.

Ten or more counts support this clonotype. The chain has TRBV7-2 and TRBJ1-5; D not certain. CDR1 is SGHTA and CDR2 is FQGNSA in the germline V gene. The CDR3 extends over 16 amino acids. Trimming stripped 5 bases from V and 1 base from J, with 15 bases between. CDR3 protein: CASSPAGIRSNQPQHF. Written as DNA, the CDR3 is TGTGCCAGCAGCCCGGCGGGAATACGGAGCAATCAGCCCCAGCATTTT.

Many counts were recorded for this clonotype. The chain recombines TRBV6-6 with TRBJ1-3, with no clear D. The CDR3 extends over 14 amino acids. V lost 5 bases, J lost 0 bases, and 8 bases lay in between. Germline loops: CDR1 MNHNY, CDR2 SVGAGI (reference sequence). The CDR3 is CASSTSGSGNTIYF. The CDR3 DNA follows: TGTGCCAGCAGTACAAGCGGCTCTGGAAACACCATATATTTT.

In this sample, this clonotype turned up many times. The chain combines TRBV6-1 with TRBJ2-2; 13 bases match TRBD2. Germline lookup yields CDR1 MNHNS and CDR2 SASEGT. The CDR3 sequence is 17 residues long. Trimming removed 7 bases from V and 2 bases from J; junction bases left unmatched: 7. CDR3 region: CASTLTSGGLNTGELFF. The CDR3, as DNA: TGTGCCAGCACCCTGACTAGCGGGGGGCTCAACACCGGGGAGCTGTTTTTT.

The sample holds many counts of this clonotype. The rearrangement uses TRBV18 and TRBJ1-1; D is unclear. Per germline, CDR1 KGHSH and CDR2 LQKENI. CDR3 length equals 16 residues. The V end lost 3 bases, the J end lost 0 bases, and 14 bases lay between the germline ends. This CDR3 is CASSPLPPRMNTEAFF. The CDR3 DNA reads TGTGCCAGCTCACCCCTCCCCCCGAGGATGAACACTGAAGCTTTCTTT.

This clonotype was seen many times. The genes are TRBV14 and TRBJ1-5, with TRBD1 matching 7 bases. This CDR3 region has 19 residues. CDR1 is SGHDN and CDR2 is FVKESK in the germline V gene. V trimming: 4 bases; J trimming: 0 bases; junction bases outside the gene matches: 15. This chain's CDR3 is CASSRSGGGLIYSNQPQHF. The CDR3 bases are TGTGCCAGCAGCCGATCAGGGGGGGGCCTCATTTATAGCAATCAGCCCCAGCATTTT.

This clonotype was recorded many times. The rearrangement uses TRBV29-1 and TRBJ1-1; a weak D match, TRBD1 (6 bases). The CDR3 spans 13 residues. V gave up 7 bases and J gave up 0 bases, with 12 bases separating them. Germline values: CDR1 SQVTM, CDR2 ANQGSEA. This chain's CDR3 is CSAGRDMNTEAFF. In DNA, the CDR3 is TGCAGCGCCGGACGGGACATGAACACTGAAGCTTTCTTT.

This clonotype was seen just once. The chain uses TRBV20-1 and TRBJ1-1; no reliable D call. CDR3 length equals 15 residues. Trimming left V 1 base short and J 4 bases short, with 16 bases between. Germline values: CDR1 DFQATT, CDR2 SNEGSKA (reference sequence). The CDR3 DNA reads TGCAGTGCTAGAGGCGGACTAGGGTCGGGCACTGAAGCTTTCTTT. It is translated as CSARGGLGSGTEAFF.